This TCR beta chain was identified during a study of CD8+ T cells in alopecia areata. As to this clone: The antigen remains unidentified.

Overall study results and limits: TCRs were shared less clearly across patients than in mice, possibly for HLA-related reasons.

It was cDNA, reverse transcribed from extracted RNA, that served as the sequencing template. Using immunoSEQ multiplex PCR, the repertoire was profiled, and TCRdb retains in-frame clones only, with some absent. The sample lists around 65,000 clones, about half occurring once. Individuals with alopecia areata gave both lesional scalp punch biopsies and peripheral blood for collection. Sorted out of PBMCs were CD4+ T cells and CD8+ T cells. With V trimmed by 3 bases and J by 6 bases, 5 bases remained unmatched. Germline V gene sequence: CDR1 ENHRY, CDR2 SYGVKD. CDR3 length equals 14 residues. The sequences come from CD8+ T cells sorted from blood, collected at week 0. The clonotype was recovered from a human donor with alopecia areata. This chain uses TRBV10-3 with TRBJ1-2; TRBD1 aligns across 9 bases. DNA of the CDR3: TGTGCCATCAGTGACCCGGACAGGGGTCATGGCTACACCTTC. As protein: CAISDPDRGHGYTF.